The next 6 T cell receptor beta chains were all read from a single sample in a study of T-cell reconstitution after alpha-beta-depleted transplantation in children. Unique molecular identifiers were used in preparing the TCRbeta library. MiXCR, run by TCRdb on the PCR reads, gives a single entry per CDR3 protein. The sample carries a few hundred thousand distinct CDR3 sequences, approximately 12% recorded once. The material sequenced was PBMCs, taken from the stem cell graft. These receptors were collected from a human donor who donated a stem cell graft to a child with Fanconi anemia.

In its sample, this clonotype was seen many times. The junction and the germline gene differ at one end; a read error may be behind it. The rearrangement joins TRBV7-7 to TRBJ2-7; D may correspond to TRBD1 or TRBD2 (5 bases each). The germline gives CDR1 SSHAT, CDR2 FNYEAQ (reference sequence). The CDR3 covers 15 residues. CDR3 in DNA: TGTGCTAGCAGCCCCCGGGGCAATGTGGAGCTCGAGCAGTACTTC. Its translation is CASSPRGNVELEQYF.

The sample holds many counts of this clonotype. The chain has TRBV29-1 and TRBJ2-5; D is unclear. With 0 bases removed from V and 0 bases from J, the gap between germline ends came to 5 bases. Germline CDR1 and CDR2: SQVTM and ANQGSEA. This CDR3 has 13 residues. The CDR3 DNA sequence: TGCAGCGTTGAAGATCGATACCAAGAGACCCAGTACTTC. Protein: CSVEDRYQETQYF.

V is TRBV4-2 and J is TRBJ2-1, with a tentative D call TRBD1 (5 bases). Germline V gives CDR1 LGHNA, CDR2 YNFKEQ. This CDR3 region has 18 residues. V was cut by 1 base and J by 0 bases, with 16 bases left in between. The CDR3 bases are TGTGCCAGCAGCCAAGTACCCTCAGGGCTGAGCTCCTACAATGAGCAGTTCTTC. This codes for CASSQVPSGLSSYNEQFF.

The rearrangement links TRBV9 to TRBJ2-5; 8 bases agree with TRBD1. Germline-derived CDR1 and CDR2 are SGDLS and YYNGEE. After removal of 1 base from V and 5 bases from J, the junction contained 7 bases not matched to a gene. This CDR3 is built from 15 residues. In DNA form, the CDR3 reads TGTGCCAGCAGCGTACTTTCAGGGGGCGCCGAGACCCAGTACTTC. Translated, it gives CASSVLSGGAETQYF.

The chain recombines TRBV27 with TRBJ1-2; no clear D. V lost 5 bases to trimming and J lost 4 bases, with 20 bases between them. This CDR3 has 16 amino acids. Germline assignment: CDR1 MNHEY and CDR2 SMNVEV (reference sequence). CDR3 amino acids: CASSPSVGPRIYGYTF. CDR3 nucleotides: TGTGCCAGCAGTCCCTCCGTAGGACCCCGTATCTATGGCTACACCTTC.

V is TRBV20-1 and J is TRBJ1-5; a weak D match, TRBD1 (6 bases). Germline lookup yields CDR1 DFQATT and CDR2 SNEGSKA (reference sequence). Trimming shortened V by 5 bases and J by 5 bases, and 19 bases separated the two germline ends. The CDR3 runs to 15 residues. The chain's CDR3 is CSAPYPQGLYQPQHF. DNA for the CDR3: TGCAGTGCTCCTTACCCGCAGGGGCTCTATCAGCCCCAGCATTTT.